This TCR beta chain originates from a study of shared clonotypes between healthy human individuals. Naive CD8 cells, CD45RO-negative and positively selected for CCR7, excluded terminally differentiated effector memory CD45RA+ cells. None of the donors, who were healthy HIV-negative adults, had recently had acute infections or vaccinations. The genomic DNA of each subset was split evenly across several immunoSEQ plates. Clones were read by immunoSEQ multiplex PCR, and TCRdb kept only the in-frame ones, dropping some. This sample has about 1.9 million clones; about 94% occur once, and the top ten carry 1.5% to 2%. The sequence was collected from a young man in good health. Some clones in this sample may be carry-over from other donors' samples. Material for sequencing was naive CD8+ T cells from PBMCs.

CDR3 sequence (DNA): TGTGCCAGCAGCTTAGACCTGACTGGGACCCGCACAGATACGCAGTATTTT. Translation gives CASSLDLTGTRTDTQYF. The chain recombines TRBV11-2 with TRBJ2-3; D is possibly TRBD1 or TRBD2 (5 bases each). The CDR3 is 17 amino acids. V was pared by 0 bases and J by 1 base, with 14 bases between. Germline CDR1 reads SGHAT; CDR2 reads FQNNGV.